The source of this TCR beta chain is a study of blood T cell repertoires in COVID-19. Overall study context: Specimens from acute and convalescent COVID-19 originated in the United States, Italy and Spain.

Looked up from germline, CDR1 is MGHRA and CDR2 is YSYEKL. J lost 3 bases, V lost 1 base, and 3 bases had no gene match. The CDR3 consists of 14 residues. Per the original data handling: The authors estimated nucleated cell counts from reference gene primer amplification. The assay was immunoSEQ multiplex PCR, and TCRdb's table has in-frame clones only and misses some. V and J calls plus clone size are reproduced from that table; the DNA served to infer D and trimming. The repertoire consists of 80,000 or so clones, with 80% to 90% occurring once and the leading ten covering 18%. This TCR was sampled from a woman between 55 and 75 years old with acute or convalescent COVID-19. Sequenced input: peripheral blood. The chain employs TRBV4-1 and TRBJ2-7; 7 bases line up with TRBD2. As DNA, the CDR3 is TGCGCCAGCAGCCAAGTCCCTAGCGGCTACGAGCAGTACTTC. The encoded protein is CASSQVPSGYEQYF.